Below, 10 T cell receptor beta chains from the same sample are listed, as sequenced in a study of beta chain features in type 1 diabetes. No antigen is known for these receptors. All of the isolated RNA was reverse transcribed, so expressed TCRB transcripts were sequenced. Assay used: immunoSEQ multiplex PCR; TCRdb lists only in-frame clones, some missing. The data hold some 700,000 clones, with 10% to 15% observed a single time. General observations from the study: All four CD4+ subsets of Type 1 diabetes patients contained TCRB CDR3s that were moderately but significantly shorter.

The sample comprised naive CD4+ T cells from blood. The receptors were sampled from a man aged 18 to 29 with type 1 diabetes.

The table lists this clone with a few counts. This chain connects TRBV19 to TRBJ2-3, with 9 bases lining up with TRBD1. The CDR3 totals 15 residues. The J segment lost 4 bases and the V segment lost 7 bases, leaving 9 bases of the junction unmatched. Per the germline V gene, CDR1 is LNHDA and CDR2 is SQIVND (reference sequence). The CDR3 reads CASIEGQGLADTQYF. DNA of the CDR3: TGTGCCAGTATCGAGGGACAGGGACTGGCAGATACGCAGTATTTT.

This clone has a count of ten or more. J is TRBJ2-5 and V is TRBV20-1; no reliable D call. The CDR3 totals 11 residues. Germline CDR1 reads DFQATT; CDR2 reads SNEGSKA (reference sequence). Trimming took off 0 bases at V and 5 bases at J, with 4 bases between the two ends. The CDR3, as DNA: TGCAGTGCTAGAGAGTCGGAGACCCAGTACTTC. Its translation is CSARESETQYF.

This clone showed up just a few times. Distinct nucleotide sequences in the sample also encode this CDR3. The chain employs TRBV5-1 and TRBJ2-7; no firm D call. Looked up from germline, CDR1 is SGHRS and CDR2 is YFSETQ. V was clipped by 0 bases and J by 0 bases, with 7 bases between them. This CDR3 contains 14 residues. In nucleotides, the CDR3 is TGCGCCAGCAGCTTGGATGGCATCTCCTACGAGCAGTACTTC. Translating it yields CASSLDGISYEQYF.

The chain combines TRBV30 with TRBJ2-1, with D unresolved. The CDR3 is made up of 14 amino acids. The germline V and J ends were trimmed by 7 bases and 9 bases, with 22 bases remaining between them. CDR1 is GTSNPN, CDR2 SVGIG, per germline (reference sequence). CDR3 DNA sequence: TGTGCCTCGTTAGGCCGTTTCGCAACCGGTGAGCAGTTCTTC. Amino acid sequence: CASLGRFATGEQFF.

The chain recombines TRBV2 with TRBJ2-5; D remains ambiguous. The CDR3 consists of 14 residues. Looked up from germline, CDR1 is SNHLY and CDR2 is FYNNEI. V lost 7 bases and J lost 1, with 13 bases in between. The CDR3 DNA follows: TGTGCCAGCATGGCACTGGCAGGCCAAGAGACCCAGTACTTC. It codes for CASMALAGQETQYF.

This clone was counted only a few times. This chain's CDR3 is CASSFGLAPRDEQFF. Written as DNA, the CDR3 is TGTGCCAGCAGCTTCGGACTAGCCCCGCGAGATGAGCAGTTCTTC. This chain joins TRBV9 and TRBJ2-1; TRBD2 matches at 8 bases. Germline CDR1 SGDLS, CDR2 YYNGEE. The CDR3 is made up of 15 amino acids. V gave up 4 bases and J gave up 8 bases; unmatched junction bases: 11. Together with reference TRBV9 and TRBJ2-1, the CDR3 gives the full variable domain: DSGVTQTPKHLITATGQRVTLRCSPRSGDLSVYWYQQSLDQGLQFLIQYYNGEERAKGNILERFSAQQFPDLHSELNLSSLELGDSALYFCASSFGLAPRDEQFFGPGTRLTVL.

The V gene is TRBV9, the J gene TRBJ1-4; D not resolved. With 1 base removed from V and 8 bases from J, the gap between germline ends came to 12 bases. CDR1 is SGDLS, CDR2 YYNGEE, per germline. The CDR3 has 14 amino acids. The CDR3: CASSVRTSQEKLFF. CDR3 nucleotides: TGTGCCAGCAGCGTACGGACCTCCCAGGAAAAACTGTTTTTT.

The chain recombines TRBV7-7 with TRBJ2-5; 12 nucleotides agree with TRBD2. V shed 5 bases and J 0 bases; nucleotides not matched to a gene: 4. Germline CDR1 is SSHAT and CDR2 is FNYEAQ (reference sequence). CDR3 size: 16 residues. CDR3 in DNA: TGTGCCAGCAGCGTCGGACTAGCGGGATACCAAGAGACCCAGTACTTC. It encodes CASSVGLAGYQETQYF.

The CDR3 loop is CAWSAQTGNTIYF. The DNA for the CDR3 is TGTGCCTGGAGTGCCCAAACTGGAAACACCATATATTTT. The chain joins TRBV30 to TRBJ1-3, with D unclear. V was shortened by 1 base and J by 2 bases, with 6 bases between the two germline ends. This CDR3 is built from 13 residues. Per the germline V gene, CDR1 is GTSNPN and CDR2 is SVGIG (reference sequence).

Here the CDR3 reads CASSPRQGRRELFF. CDR3 DNA sequence: TGTGCCAGCAGTCCGCGACAGGGGCGTAGGGAGCTGTTTTTT. This sequence joins TRBV6-5 and TRBJ2-2, with TRBD1 identical over 8 bases. This CDR3 region has 14 residues. Germline V gives CDR1 MNHEY, CDR2 SVGAGI. V was clipped by 5 bases and J by 9 bases; unmatched bases: 8.